This T cell receptor (beta chain) was identified in a study of shared clonotypes between healthy human individuals (dated by TCRdb to 2020 to 2021). Turning to the overall study: A couple of women and a few men aged 18 to 49 years were included in the cohort. The study deeply sequenced blood TCR repertoires of five healthy adults to estimate repertoire size and the extent of clonotype sharing between individuals. Libraries were prepared and TCR repertoires were sequenced by different laboratories using diverse techniques, in order to increase sequencing depth and limit assay-specific biases. Per donor, leukapheresis produced somewhere between about 0.8 and 9.5 billion PBMCs. For each donor, three plates each were used for CD4 naive and CD4 memory, two plates were used for CD8 naive, and one plate was used for CD8 memory.

Using the deep immunoSEQ assay, TCR CDR3 regions were amplified from genomic DNA by multiplex PCR. Extracted genomic DNA from each cell subset was spread evenly across all wells of several immunoSEQ 96-well plates, with each plate serving as a replicate. For sorted subsets, around 0.2 ug of genomic DNA, equivalent to around 30,000 T cell genomes, went into each replicate PCR. The purified libraries were quantified using a Qubit 3.0 fluorometer, sized with a Bioanalyzer 2100, and then quantified again using the KAPA Library Quantification kit. Every immunoSEQ 96-well plate was sequenced on a dedicated single-read 150-cycle Illumina NextSeq 550 flow cell. As for how the authors treated the data: Because the immunoSEQ output included only junctional sequences and no quality scores, the filtering could not be the same as the filtering used for full-length reads. Sequences were annotated with PyIR, a Python wrapper for IgBLAST v1.9, using IMGT germline references to assign V/J genes and CDR3. Reads with weak V/J assignments (E-value above 1e-6), missing CDR3, stop codons, out-of-frame junctions, or ambiguous translated residues were removed. V3J clonotypes were defined as sequences sharing an identical inferred V gene, J gene, and CDR3 amino acid sequence. Percentage overlap between repertoires was calculated by dividing the number of shared unique clonotypes by the size of the smaller repertoire. Richness of each repertoire was evaluated using RTK rarefaction, the Chao1 estimator, and Recon v2.1 estimates of unobserved clonotypes. OLGA was used to compute generation probabilities for all TCRbeta clonotypes that the gDNA method yielded from a handful of donors. In its TCRdb copy, this immuneACCESS table keeps in-frame sequences only and misses some clones. Where compared with another copy, unresolved V genes explain less than half of these, and the others have no known cause. That table supplies the V and J calls and clone size; D and trimming were determined from the DNA. This sample is represented by fewer than 850,000 clones; about 96% of them were singletons. The top ten hold less than 0.25% of the sample.

The paper as a whole reports these results and caveats: The small number of donors limited the genetic and exposure-history diversity represented. Based on pairwise subsampling, the degree of clonotype sharing among donors was expected to be affected by sequencing depth. Higher generation probabilities were observed for clonotypes shared by all four sorted-subset donors than for non-shared clonotypes. Naive subsets generally had larger estimated clonotype richness than memory subsets. Rarefaction of sorted-subset datasets indicated incomplete sequencing despite the large sequencing depth. Only blood was sampled, and tissue TCR repertoires likely differ from those in blood. Sharing across a few donors was observed for 5% to 6.5% of naive CD4, over 3% of naive CD8, over 2% of memory CD4, and about 0.4% of memory CD8 clonotypes.

CD8 naive samples were CD45RO-negative cells positively selected for CCR7, giving a CD45RA+CCR7+ population that excluded TemRA cells. The donors were healthy, HIV-negative adults who had no recently reported acute infections or vaccinations. Every donor was a Caucasian adult residing in Nashville, Tennessee, USA. Blood was obtained by leukapheresis, after which PBMCs were separated by Ficoll-Histopaque density gradient centrifugation and cryopreserved in liquid nitrogen vapor phase. Purity and quantity of every magnetically sorted T cell population were checked by analytical flow cytometry. Genomic DNA was isolated from each sorted fraction and quantified by UV absorbance on a Nanodrop 2000c. The cysteine opens and the phenylalanine closes a CDR3 of 14 amino acids. Only the CDR3 region is kept as DNA, spanning 42 bases read in frame from base 1. V gives up 0 bases and J gives up 4 bases, and the segment between their germline ends measures 9 bases. Reading the germline V gene gives CDR1 KGHSY and CDR2 FQNENV.

Points on this clone: The target of this receptor is not known. No base-level quality is on record; no much larger clone is a single base apart.

Recombination joined TRBV16 with TRBJ1-1; no confident D gene assignment can be made. This receptor was taken from a man aged 25-45 years in good health. The sequenced material came from naive CD8+ T cells sorted from blood. The label giving this sample's cell subset or site can be read as: CD45RA+CCR7+. In nucleotides, the sequence is TGTGCCAGCAGCCAATCCACGGGGAGCACTGAAGCTTTCTTT. It encodes CASSQSTGSTEAFF. The CDR3 plus the reference TRBV16 and TRBJ1-1 genes for the other parts give the full variable domain: GEEVAQTPKHLVRGEGQKAKLYCAPIKGHSYVFWYQQVLKNEFKFLISFQNENVFDETGMPKERFSAKCLPNSPCSLEIQATKLEDSAVYFCASSQSTGSTEAFFGQGTRLTVV.